One and the same sample provided the 12 T cell receptor beta chains below, sequenced in a study of Ad26.COV2.S vaccination and SARS-CoV-2 variants. Treatment reported: roughly 18 received Ad26.COV2.S at low or high dose, single or two shots; 5 received placebo; per-sample allocation not given. Vaccine and placebo recipients were sampled on day 63 after the first injection. Clones were read by immunoSEQ multiplex PCR, and TCRdb kept only the in-frame ones, dropping some. The sample includes more than 350,000 clones, over 75% of them seen just once. This sample comprised peripheral blood, obtained in a trial of Ad26.COV2.S vaccine versus placebo. These TCRs come from a person between 18 and 60 years old who received the Ad26.COV2.S COVID-19 vaccine or a placebo.

This chain joins TRBV28 and TRBJ2-3; 7 bases align to TRBD2. This CDR3 is 13 amino acids long. Per germline, CDR1 MDHEN and CDR2 SYDVKM. The trim removed 6 bases at V and 5 bases at J, leaving 5 bases unmatched. CDR3 coding DNA: TGTGCCAGCAGGAGCGGGATTGTAGATACGCAGTATTTT. Its protein product is CASRSGIVDTQYF.

The gene calls are TRBV2 and TRBJ2-1, with a weak D call TRBD2 (5 bases). Germline CDR1 and CDR2: SNHLY and FYNNEI. V was clipped by 10 bases and J by 4 bases, with 17 bases between them. The length of the CDR3 is 14 residues. The CDR3 DNA follows: TGTGCCACCGGCGGGTGGACCGGGTACAATGAGCAGTTCTTC. It encodes CATGGWTGYNEQFF.

This clone was detected once. The rearrangement uses TRBV28 and TRBJ1-6; perhaps TRBD1 as D (5 bases). The CDR3 consists of 14 residues. Germline V gene data show CDR1 as MDHEN and CDR2 as SYDVKM. V was shortened by 3 bases and J by 7 bases, with 10 bases between the two germline ends. Here the CDR3 DNA reads TGTGCCAGCAGTTTTGCAGGGTTAAATTCACCCCTCCACTTT. This encodes CASSFAGLNSPLHF.

The rearrangement uses TRBV18 and TRBJ1-2, with D possibly TRBD1 on 5 matching bases. The CDR3 extends over 13 amino acids. Germline CDR1 and CDR2: KGHSH and LQKENI. With 5 bases removed from V and 3 bases from J, the gap between germline ends came to 10 bases. The CDR3, as DNA: TGTGCCAGCTCAAGAGGGGCGGACTATGGCTACACCTTC. It yields the protein CASSRGADYGYTF.

The gene calls are TRBV30 and TRBJ1-6, with 8 bases matching TRBD1. V lost 8 bases, J lost 6 bases, and 3 bases stayed unmatched. This CDR3 spans 12 amino acids. Germline CDR1 reads GTSNPN; CDR2 reads SVGIG (reference sequence). The CDR3 nucleotides read TGTGCCACAGGGGGAAGTAATTCACCCCTCCACTTT. Translation: CATGGSNSPLHF.

The rearrangement uses TRBV13 and TRBJ1-3; D gene ambiguous. Deletions cut 5 bases from V and 0 bases from J, with 11 bases between. The length of the CDR3 is 15 residues. The germline V gene encodes CDR1 PRHDT and CDR2 FYEKMQ (reference sequence). The CDR3, as DNA: TGTGCCAGCAGCACACAGAAGATCTCTGGAAACACCATATATTTT. Protein: CASSTQKISGNTIYF.

The J gene is TRBJ2-5, the V gene TRBV23-1; TRBD1 aligns across 12 bases. TRBV23-1 is reported as an ORF; its role is uncertain. This CDR3 is 17 amino acids long. J lost 5 bases, V lost 1 base, and 8 bases had no gene match. CDR3 residues: CASSQYRDRGQVETQYF. The CDR3 DNA reads as TGCGCCAGCAGTCAATACCGGGACAGGGGGCAGGTGGAGACCCAGTACTTC.

The genes are TRBV11-2 and TRBJ2-7; D gene ambiguous. This CDR3 comprises 13 residues. Germline-derived CDR1 and CDR2 are SGHAT and FQNNGV. Trimming cost V 5 bases and J 2 bases, with 10 bases left between them. CDR3 in amino acids: CASSLNRAYEQYF. Here the CDR3 DNA reads TGTGCCAGCAGCCTAAATAGGGCCTACGAGCAGTACTTC.

This chain uses TRBV20-1 with TRBJ1-1; D remains unclear. The CDR3 has 10 amino acids. The V end was cut by 3 bases, the J end by 8 bases, with 7 bases between. Per germline, CDR1 DFQATT and CDR2 SNEGSKA (reference sequence). DNA for the CDR3: TGCAGTGCTAGCCGCGACGAAGCTTTCTTT. Amino acid sequence: CSASRDEAFF.

This clone was counted once. In DNA, the CDR3 is TGTGCCAGCAGCTTATACGCGGGGTCTTCCTACGAGCAGTACTTC. As protein: CASSLYAGSSYEQYF. The chain uses TRBV7-7 and TRBJ2-7; the D gene is possibly TRBD2 (6 bases). The germline CDR1 and CDR2 sequences are SSHAT and FNYEAQ (reference sequence). The CDR3 spans 15 residues. V lost 2 bases to trimming and J lost 1 base, with 12 bases between them.

CDR3 sequence reads: CAISESVGSGSPTYEQYF. The CDR3 bases are TGTGCCATCAGTGAGTCAGTGGGTAGCGGGAGTCCTACCTACGAGCAGTACTTC. The genes are TRBV10-3 and TRBJ2-7; 9 bases are shared with TRBD2. CDR3 length: 18 residues. Germline V gene lookup returns CDR1 ENHRY and CDR2 SYGVKD. V was clipped by 0 bases and J by 2 bases; unmatched bases: 11.

V is TRBV5-4 and J is TRBJ2-5, with TRBD1 matching 8 bases. The trim removed 6 bases at V and 2 bases at J, leaving 6 bases unmatched. The germline V gene has CDR1 SGHNT and CDR2 YYREEE (reference sequence). The CDR3 has 14 residues. DNA for the CDR3: TGTGCCAGCAATCGCGACAGGGGTCAAGAGACCCAGTACTTC. It yields the protein CASNRDRGQETQYF. The whole variable domain, filled in from reference TRBV5-4 and TRBJ2-5, reads ETGVTQSPTHLIKTRGQQVTLRCSSQSGHNTVSWYQQALGQGPQFIFQYYREEENGRGNFPPRFSGLQFPNYSSELNVNALELDDSALYLCASNRDRGQETQYFGPGTRLLVL.